A single sample is the source of the 13 T cell receptor beta chains below, sequenced in a study of shared clonotypes between healthy human individuals. The protocol was immunoSEQ multiplex PCR, while the TCRdb copy is restricted to in-frame clones and leaves out a portion. The table includes about 1 million clones, about 80% detected once. Material for sequencing was memory CD4+ T cells sorted from blood. Subset noted: CD45RA-negative fraction. The receptors stem from a man between 18 and 29 years old in good health.

The chain has TRBV5-1 and TRBJ2-1; 10 bases line up with TRBD1. V trimming: 2 bases; J trimming: 8 bases; junction bases outside the gene matches: 10. The V gene's germline CDR1 is SGHRS and CDR2 YFSETQ. CDR3 size: 16 residues. CDR3 residues: CASSLPTGGVEYEQFF. CDR3 DNA sequence: TGCGCCAGCAGCTTACCGACAGGGGGCGTTGAGTATGAGCAGTTCTTC.

The V and J genes are TRBV27 and TRBJ1-2; TRBD1 might be the D (5 bases). V lost 6 bases to trimming and J lost 7 bases, with 12 bases between them. The CDR3 contains 12 residues. Germline CDR1 and CDR2: MNHEY and SMNVEV (reference sequence). CDR3 in amino acids: CASRGTAGGYTF. For the CDR3, the DNA is TGTGCCAGCAGGGGGACGGCGGGTGGCTACACCTTC.

V gene TRBV11-2 combines with J gene TRBJ2-1; TRBD2 is a possible D gene (6 bases). The V gene lost 5 bases and the J gene lost 4 bases, with 18 bases spanning the gap. The CDR3 totals 16 residues. From germline, CDR1 is SGHAT and CDR2 FQNNGV. The DNA of the CDR3 is TGTGCCAGCAGCACAACCCTGGGGGGATTATACAATGAGCAGTTCTTC. Its protein product is CASSTTLGGLYNEQFF.

The chain couples TRBV4-1 to TRBJ2-1, with D possibly matching TRBD2 (5 bases). The CDR3 is made up of 12 amino acids. V was cut by 0 bases and J by 15 bases, with 12 bases left in between. CDR1 and CDR2 (germline): MGHRA, YSYEKL. In DNA, the CDR3 is TGCGCCAGCAGCCAAGATACGTCTAGCCCGTTCTTC. Translated, it gives CASSQDTSSPFF.

The chain combines TRBV7-2 with TRBJ2-6; tentatively, D is TRBD1 (6 bases). This CDR3 region has 17 residues. Trimming left V 1 base short and J 0 bases short, with 10 bases between. CDR1 is SGHTA, CDR2 FQGNSA, per germline. Written as DNA, the CDR3 is TGTGCCAGCAGCTTAGTTGGCAGGGGCTCTGGGGCCAACGTCCTGACTTTC. This sequence encodes CASSLVGRGSGANVLTF.

The chain couples TRBV4-1 to TRBJ1-2, with D maybe TRBD1 (6 bases). The V end lost 2 bases, the J end lost 6 bases, and 16 bases lay between the germline ends. The CDR3 loop spans 15 amino acids. Germline lookup yields CDR1 MGHRA and CDR2 YSYEKL. CDR3 coding DNA: TGCGCCAGCAGCCAATATACAACAGGGTCGGATGGCTACACCTTC. It specifies CASSQYTTGSDGYTF.

At least ten counts were recorded for this clone. CDR3 bases: TGTGCCAGCAGCTTGGGGACAGGGGGCTACAATGAGCAGTTCTTC. Amino acids: CASSLGTGGYNEQFF. The rearrangement links TRBV5-4 to TRBJ2-1, with 10 nucleotides matching TRBD1. Germline loops: CDR1 SGHNT, CDR2 YYREEE (reference sequence). The CDR3 covers 15 residues. Trimming at V came to 0 bases and at J to 3 bases, leaving 0 bases not matched to a gene.

This rearrangement joins TRBV5-1 to TRBJ1-2; D perhaps matches TRBD1 (6 bases). Germline CDR1 SGHRS, CDR2 YFSETQ. The CDR3 totals 13 residues. V gave up 3 bases and J gave up 7 bases, with 13 bases separating them. Here the CDR3 DNA reads TGCGCCAGCAGCTCGTCTACAGGGTCTGGCTACACCTTC. Amino acid sequence: CASSSSTGSGYTF.

This chain joins TRBV5-1 and TRBJ2-3, with D uncertain. Trimming removed 6 bases from V and 6 bases from J, with 14 bases in between. The CDR3 runs to 13 residues. Per the germline V gene, CDR1 is SGHRS and CDR2 is YFSETQ. In DNA form, the CDR3 reads TGCGCCAGCACCCTGACACCCGCCGATACGCAGTATTTT. It codes for CASTLTPADTQYF.

This chain links TRBV9 with TRBJ1-2; D call uncertain. The CDR3 runs to 17 residues. Trimming left V 2 bases short and J 0 bases short, with 17 bases between. Germline V gene sequence: CDR1 SGDLS, CDR2 YYNGEE. CDR3 DNA: TGTGCCAGCAGCGTGGGTTTGCTAGGGAAAGCTAACTATGGCTACACCTTC. This codes for CASSVGLLGKANYGYTF.

As to this clone: The sample contains more than one DNA sequence encoding this CDR3. This chain connects TRBV10-1 to TRBJ2-3, with D tentatively TRBD2 (6 bases). Trimming took 4 bases from V and 0 from J, leaving 8 bases between them. CDR3 length: 14 residues. Germline values: CDR1 WNHNN, CDR2 SYGVQD (reference sequence). CDR3 in DNA: TGCGCCAGCAGTGTCGGGGGAAGCACAGATACGCAGTATTTT. Its protein product is CASSVGGSTDTQYF.

In this sample, this clone turned up a few times. The chain recombines TRBV7-9 with TRBJ1-4; D not resolved. The CDR3 length is 11 residues. Germline values: CDR1 SEHNR, CDR2 FQNEAQ (reference sequence). Trimming left V 5 bases short and J 10 bases short, with 8 bases between. CDR3 nucleotide sequence: TGTGCCAGCAGCCCCGACACAAAACTGTTTTTT. This sequence encodes CASSPDTKLFF. Full variable domain (outside the CDR3, taken from reference TRBV7-9 and TRBJ1-4): DTGVSQNPRHKITKRGQNVTFRCDPISEHNRLYWYRQTLGQGPEFLTYFQNEAQLEKSRLLSDRFSAERPKGSFSTLEIQRTEQGDSAMYLCASSPDTKLFFGSGTQLSVL.

The chain is built from TRBV4-3 and TRBJ2-6; TRBD2 is a possible D gene (6 bases). Germline CDR1 LGHNA, CDR2 YSLEER. The CDR3 is made up of 18 amino acids. With 5 bases removed from V and 0 bases from J, the gap between germline ends came to 17 bases. The CDR3 DNA sequence: TGCGCCAGCAGCACTACAGGCCTGGGGGGCTCTGGGGCCAACGTCCTGACTTTC. Translated: CASSTTGLGGSGANVLTF.